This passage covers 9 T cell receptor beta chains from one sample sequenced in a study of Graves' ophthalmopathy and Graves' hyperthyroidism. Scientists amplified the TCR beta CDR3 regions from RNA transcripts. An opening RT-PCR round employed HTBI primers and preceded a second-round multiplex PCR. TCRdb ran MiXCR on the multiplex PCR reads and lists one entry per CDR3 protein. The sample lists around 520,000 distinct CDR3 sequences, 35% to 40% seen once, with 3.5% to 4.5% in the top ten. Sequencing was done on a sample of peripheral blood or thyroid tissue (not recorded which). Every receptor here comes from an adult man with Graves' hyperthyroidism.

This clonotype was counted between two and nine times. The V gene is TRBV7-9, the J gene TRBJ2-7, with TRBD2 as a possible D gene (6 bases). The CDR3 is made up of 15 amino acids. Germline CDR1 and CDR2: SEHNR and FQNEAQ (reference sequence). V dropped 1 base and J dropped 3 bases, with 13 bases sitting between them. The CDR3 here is CASSLELAGIYEQYF. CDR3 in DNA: TGTGCCAGCAGCTTAGAACTAGCAGGTATCTACGAGCAGTACTTC.

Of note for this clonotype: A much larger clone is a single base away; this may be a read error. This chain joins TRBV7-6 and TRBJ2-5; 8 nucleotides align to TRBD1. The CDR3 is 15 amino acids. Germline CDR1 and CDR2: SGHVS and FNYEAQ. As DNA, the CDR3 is TGTGCCAGCAGTTCCGGGACAGGTCCTCAAGAGACCCAGAACTTC. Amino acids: CASSSGTGPQETQNF.

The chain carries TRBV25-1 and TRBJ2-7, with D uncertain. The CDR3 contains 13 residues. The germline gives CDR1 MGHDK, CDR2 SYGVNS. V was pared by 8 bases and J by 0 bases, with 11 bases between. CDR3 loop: CASVGSSSYEQYF. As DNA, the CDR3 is TGTGCCAGCGTGGGTTCCAGCTCCTACGAGCAGTACTTC.

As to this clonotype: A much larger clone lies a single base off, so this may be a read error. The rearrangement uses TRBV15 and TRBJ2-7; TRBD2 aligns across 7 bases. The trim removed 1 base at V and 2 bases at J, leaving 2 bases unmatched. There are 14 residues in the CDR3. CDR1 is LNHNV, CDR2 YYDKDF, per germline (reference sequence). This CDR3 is CATSRAGLTYEQYF. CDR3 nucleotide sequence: TGTGCCACCAGCAGAGCGGGACTAACCTACGAGCAGTACTTC.

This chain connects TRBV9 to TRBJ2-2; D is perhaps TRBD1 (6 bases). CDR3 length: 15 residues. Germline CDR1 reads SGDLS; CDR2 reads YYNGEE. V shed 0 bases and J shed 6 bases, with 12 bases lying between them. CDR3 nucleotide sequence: TGTGCCAGCAGCGTAGTACAGGGTATGGCCGGGGAGCTGTTTTTT. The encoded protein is CASSVVQGMAGELFF.

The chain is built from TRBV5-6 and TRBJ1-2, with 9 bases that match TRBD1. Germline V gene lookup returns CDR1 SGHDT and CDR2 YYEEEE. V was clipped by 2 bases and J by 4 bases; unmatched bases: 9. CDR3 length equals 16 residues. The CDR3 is CASSFDGTGRSYGYTF. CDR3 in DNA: TGTGCCAGCAGCTTTGACGGGACAGGGAGGAGCTATGGCTACACCTTC.

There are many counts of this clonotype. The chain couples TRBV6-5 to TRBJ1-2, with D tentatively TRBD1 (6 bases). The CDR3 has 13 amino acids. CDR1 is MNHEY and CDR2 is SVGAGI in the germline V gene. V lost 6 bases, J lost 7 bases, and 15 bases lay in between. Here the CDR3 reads CASSSAGAGGYTF. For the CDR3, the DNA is TGTGCCAGCAGCTCGGCAGGGGCGGGTGGCTACACCTTC.

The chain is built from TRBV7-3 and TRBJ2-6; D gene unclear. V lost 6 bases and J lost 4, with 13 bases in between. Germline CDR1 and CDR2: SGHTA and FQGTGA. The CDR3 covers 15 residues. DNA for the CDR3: TGTGCCAGCAGTGAATCTGTCGGGGGGGCCAACGTCCTGACTTTC. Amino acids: CASSESVGGANVLTF.

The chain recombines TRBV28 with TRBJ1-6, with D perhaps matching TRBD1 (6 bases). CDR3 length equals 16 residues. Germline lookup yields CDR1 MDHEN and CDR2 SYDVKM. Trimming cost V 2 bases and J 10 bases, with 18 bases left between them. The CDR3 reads CASSLEWGAGRSPLHF. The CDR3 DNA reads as TGTGCCAGCAGTTTAGAGTGGGGGGCAGGTCGATCACCCCTCCACTTT.